This T cell receptor (beta chain) is drawn from a study of blood T cell repertoires in COVID-19. Method: immunoSEQ multiplex PCR; TCRdb's copy keeps in-frame clones and lacks some. The table has roughly 77,000 clones, around 74% seen once; the top ten hold 8.5% to 10%. Trimming cost V 4 bases and J 7 bases; bases outside gene matches: 4. The CDR3 covers 15 residues. Germline V gives CDR1 MGHDK, CDR2 SYGVNS. The V and J genes are TRBV25-1 and TRBJ1-6, with TRBD1 identical over 10 bases. This clonotype originated in a human donor in a cohort sampled during active COVID-19. The sample was peripheral blood. The DNA of the CDR3 is TGTGCCAGCAGTGGGACAGGGGGTTTCAATTCACCCCTCCACTTT. This codes for CASSGTGGFNSPLHF.